A single sample is the source of the 12 T cell receptor beta chains below, sequenced in a study of vaccination and CD4 T cells after COVID-19. The time point was: late sampling 161 to 241 days after vaccination in a few convalescent patients. TCRdb used MiXCR to reprocess the PCR reads, holding one entry per CDR3 protein. Of approximately 40,000 distinct CDR3 sequences in the sample, approximately 40% were seen once. The source material was CD4+ T cells from blood, sampled about 7 months after SARS-CoV-2 vaccination. The receptors come from a human donor who had recovered from COVID-19.

This sequence joins TRBV7-9 and TRBJ2-7; D remains unclear. This CDR3 contains 14 residues. Trimming took 0 bases from V and 0 from J, leaving 6 bases between them. The germline gives CDR1 SEHNR, CDR2 FQNEAQ (reference sequence). The CDR3 nucleotides read TGTGCCAGCAGCTTAGCGGTGTCCTCCTACGAGCAGTACTTC. Translation: CASSLAVSSYEQYF.

J is TRBJ1-1 and V is TRBV7-2; D is uncertain. This CDR3 has 14 amino acids. The germline V gene has CDR1 SGHTA and CDR2 FQGNSA. V shed 4 bases and J shed 6 bases, with 15 bases lying between them. The CDR3 DNA reads TGTGCCAGCAGCTCAGCCTCTGGGTTTTCTGAAGCTTTCTTT. Encoded protein: CASSSASGFSEAFF.

This clonotype has a handful of counts. This chain connects TRBV24-1 to TRBJ2-1; 7 nucleotides align to TRBD2. Looked up from germline, CDR1 is KGHDR and CDR2 is SFDVKD. J was trimmed by 2 bases and V by 5 bases; bases with no gene match: 8. The CDR3 is made up of 16 amino acids. Written as DNA, the CDR3 is TGTGCCACCAGTGTTGGTGGGGCGGGGGCCTACAATGAGCAGTTCTTC. This sequence encodes CATSVGGAGAYNEQFF.

The rearrangement joins TRBV11-2 to TRBJ2-3; maybe TRBD1 (6 bases). The V and J ends lost 6 bases and 4 bases respectively, with 14 bases between them. From germline, CDR1 is SGHAT and CDR2 FQNNGV. This CDR3 region has 14 residues. Written as DNA, the CDR3 is TGTGCCAGCAGTTTGAGGGGGTTCCCAGATACGCAGTATTTT. Its translation is CASSLRGFPDTQYF.

This chain links TRBV19 with TRBJ2-1; no firm D call. Germline CDR1 LNHDA, CDR2 SQIVND (reference sequence). The CDR3 loop spans 13 amino acids. The V gene lost 4 bases and the J gene lost 2 bases, with 6 bases spanning the gap. CDR3 coding DNA: TGTGCCAGTAGTAGCTATGCCTACAATGAGCAGTTCTTC. This translates into CASSSYAYNEQFF.

The CDR3, as DNA: TGTGCCAGTAGTGTTTCCGGGGCCAACGTCCTGACTTTC. It encodes CASSVSGANVLTF. The rearrangement joins TRBV19 to TRBJ2-6, with D unresolved. Germline-derived CDR1 and CDR2 are LNHDA and SQIVND (reference sequence). This CDR3 comprises 13 residues. Trimming cost V 5 bases and J 4 bases, with 6 bases left between them.

This clonotype was seen a handful of times. The chain is built from TRBV6-2 or TRBV6-3 and TRBJ2-5, with D maybe TRBD2 (5 bases). Germline V gives CDR1 MNHEY, CDR2 SVGEGT. The ends were cut back, 0 bases at V and 5 bases at J, with 10 bases in the middle. The CDR3 has 14 residues. This CDR3 is CASSYSTSWETQYF. The CDR3 DNA reads TGTGCCAGCAGTTACTCTACTAGTTGGGAGACCCAGTACTTC.

There are a few counts of this clonotype. The chain employs TRBV28 and TRBJ1-1; a weak D match, TRBD1 (6 bases). V was shortened by 0 bases and J by 7 bases, with 15 bases between the two germline ends. This CDR3 is built from 15 residues. The germline V gene has CDR1 MDHEN and CDR2 SYDVKM. CDR3 nucleotide sequence: TGTGCCAGCAGTTTATGGGAAGGACAGACCGGTGAAGCTTTCTTT. Its protein is CASSLWEGQTGEAFF.

The rearrangement joins TRBV19 to TRBJ1-6, with 9 bases fitting TRBD1. Unmatched junction bases numbered 8, after V lost 10 bases and J lost 7 bases. The CDR3 contains 14 residues. Germline V CDR1 and CDR2: LNHDA, SQIVND (reference sequence). This CDR3 reads CATRRDRENSPLHF. The DNA of the CDR3 is TGTGCCACCAGACGGGACAGGGAAAATTCACCCCTCCACTTT. The variable domain in full, completed from reference TRBV19 and TRBJ1-6, reads DGGITQSPKYLFRKEGQNVTLSCEQNLNHDAMYWYRQDPGQGLRLIYYSQIVNDFQKGDIAEGYSVSREKKESFPLTVTSAQKNPTAFYLCATRRDRENSPLHFGNGTRLTVT.

The J gene is TRBJ1-2, the V gene TRBV27, with D uncertain. Germline loops: CDR1 MNHEY, CDR2 SMNVEV (reference sequence). CDR3 length: 19 amino acids. V was clipped by 0 bases and J by 0 bases, with 20 bases between them. The CDR3 DNA follows: TGTGCCAGCAGTTTATCGTTAAGGGTCAAGGCAGAAGCTAACTATGGCTACACCTTC. This gives the protein CASSLSLRVKAEANYGYTF.

The chain employs TRBV15 and TRBJ1-4, with TRBD1 matching 8 bases. This CDR3 comprises 15 residues. In germline, CDR1 is LNHNV, CDR2 YYDKDF (reference sequence). The V gene end was trimmed by 0 bases and the J gene end by 5 bases; junction bases not matched to a gene: 2. DNA of the CDR3: TGTGCCACCAGCAGAGACCGGGACAGGAATGAAAAACTGTTTTTT. Translation: CATSRDRDRNEKLFF.

V gene TRBV6-1 combines with J gene TRBJ2-1; D not certain. From germline, CDR1 is MNHNS and CDR2 SASEGT. V dropped 2 bases and J dropped 4 bases, with 9 bases sitting between them. The length of the CDR3 is 14 residues. The DNA for the CDR3 is TGTGCCAGCAGTGAAAAAGTTCGATACAATGAGCAGTTCTTC. Translation: CASSEKVRYNEQFF.